This is a list of T cell receptor beta chains from one sample in a study of Ad26.COV2.S vaccination and SARS-CoV-2 variants. TCRdb keeps only in-frame clones here, not all; method: immunoSEQ multiplex PCR. Here the sample spans about 400,000 clones, about 89% being singletons. Specimen: peripheral blood, collected in a trial of Ad26.COV2.S vaccine versus placebo. These receptors were collected from a person between 18 and 60 years old who received the Ad26.COV2.S COVID-19 vaccine or a placebo. Both conserved end residues are part of each CDR3. For some rows the clone size is stated as once, few or many, or as a class when expanded; others skip it.

>TRBV5-5|TRBJ2-4|few
CASSFAGDSKNIQYF
>TRBV5-6|TRBJ2-1|NA
CASTFWGARGNEQFF
>TRBV7-2|TRBJ2-7|NA
CASSLEGQGGSYEQYF
>TRBV28|TRBJ1-1|NA
CASSPQGSRSEAFF
>TRBV3-1/TRBV3-2|TRBJ2-1|NA
CASSHYNEQFF
>TRBV3-1/TRBV3-2|TRBJ2-7|once
CASSQDLAARSYEQYF
>TRBV18|TRBJ1-1|NA
CASSPPTGENTEAFF
>TRBV20-1|TRBJ1-2|NA
CSARAGYTF
>TRBV5-6|TRBJ2-1|NA
CASSLVGRTEQFF
>TRBV24-1|TRBJ2-1|NA
CATSDKLGTGGFNEQFF
>TRBV4-2|TRBJ2-6|NA
CASSQNLRGQGSGANVLTF
>TRBV27|TRBJ2-1|NA
CASSLNEGLAGYNEQFF
>TRBV5-4|TRBJ1-1|once
CASSNPVTGARTEAFF
>TRBV6-5|TRBJ2-1|NA
CASSYSGENEQFF
>TRBV6-5|TRBJ1-1|few
CASSYSYGSTEAFF
>TRBV5-6|TRBJ1-4|NA
CASSLVHAREKLFF
>TRBV7-9|TRBJ1-1|once
CASSLVGVMNTEAFF
>TRBV28|TRBJ1-1|NA
CASYSQMNTEAFF
>TRBV7-9|TRBJ1-1|NA
CASSLVGGTQDEAFF
>TRBV28|TRBJ2-2|NA
CARILRTSGRAWNTGELFF
>TRBV28|TRBJ2-2|NA
CASSLTGGGTGELFF
>TRBV11-2|TRBJ2-1|NA
CASSLSQGAYNEQFF
>TRBV19|TRBJ2-7|NA
CASSIGVGGFYEQYF
>TRBV10-3|TRBJ2-1|NA
CAIRGTSGSGGEQFF